What follows are 23 T cell receptor beta chains derived from one specimen sequenced in a study of blood T cell repertoires in COVID-19. Only in-frame clones appear in the TCRdb table, and some are missing; sequencing was by immunoSEQ multiplex PCR. The sample lists around 370,000 clones; 88% were seen once. The sequencing input was peripheral blood. The receptors come from a woman aged 70-85 years with COVID-19, enrolled during active disease.

V and J are TRBV29-1 and TRBJ1-1, with a possible D match to TRBD1 (5 bases). There are 13 residues in the CDR3. Germline V gene lookup returns CDR1 SQVTM and CDR2 ANQGSEA. Trimming left V 4 bases short and J 1 base short, with 10 bases between. The CDR3, as DNA: TGCAGCGTTGCACAGGCCCCGAACACTGAAGCTTTCTTT. Residues: CSVAQAPNTEAFF.

CDR3 nucleotides: TGTGCCAGCAGCTTAAAAAGCGGGAGGAGAGATACGCAGTATTTT. This encodes CASSLKSGRRDTQYF. The V gene is TRBV7-9, the J gene TRBJ2-3; 9 bases agree with TRBD2. The J segment lost 5 bases and the V segment lost 2 bases, leaving 5 bases of the junction unmatched. This CDR3 comprises 15 residues. The germline CDR1 and CDR2 sequences are SEHNR and FQNEAQ (reference sequence).

The V and J genes are TRBV7-2 and TRBJ2-2; 15 bases line up with TRBD2. This CDR3 has 19 residues. Germline V gene lookup returns CDR1 SGHTA and CDR2 FQGNSA. V shed 3 bases, J shed 6 bases, and the junction held 11 bases outside the gene matches. The CDR3 DNA reads as TGTGCCAGCAGCTTCTCCTCTACCGGACTAGCGGGGGGGGCCGGGGAGCTGTTTTTT. It translates to CASSFSSTGLAGGAGELFF.

V gene TRBV9 combines with J gene TRBJ2-1; weak D call: TRBD1 (6 bases). In germline, CDR1 is SGDLS, CDR2 YYNGEE. This CDR3 spans 17 amino acids. Trimming removed 0 bases from V and 0 bases from J, with 13 bases in between. Written as DNA, the CDR3 is TGTGCCAGCAGCGTAGCTGGGACACCGAGCTCCTACAATGAGCAGTTCTTC. Encoded protein: CASSVAGTPSSYNEQFF.

The rearrangement joins TRBV5-5 to TRBJ2-5; D not certain. V was shortened by 0 bases and J by 5 bases, with 5 bases between the two germline ends. CDR1 and CDR2 (germline): SGHKS, YYEKEE (reference sequence). The CDR3 runs to 12 residues. The CDR3 reads CASSLVMETQYF. Here the CDR3 DNA reads TGTGCCAGCAGCTTGGTTATGGAGACCCAGTACTTC. The full variable domain, rest sourced from reference TRBV5-5 and TRBJ2-5, is DAGVTQSPTHLIKTRGQQVTLRCSPISGHKSVSWYQQVLGQGPQFIFQYYEKEERGRGNFPDRFSARQFPNYSSELNVNALLLGDSALYLCASSLVMETQYFGPGTRLLVL.

This clone was seen only a few times. This sequence joins TRBV5-1 and TRBJ1-2; tentatively, D is TRBD1 (6 bases). Germline assignment: CDR1 SGHRS and CDR2 YFSETQ. Trimming took 0 bases from V and 6 from J, leaving 6 bases between them. CDR3 length: 12 amino acids. The CDR3 loop reads CASSLAGDGYTF. The CDR3 region has the DNA TGCGCCAGCAGCTTGGCAGGGGATGGCTACACCTTC.

This chain uses TRBV5-1 with TRBJ2-5, with D possibly TRBD2 on 6 matching bases. CDR3 length: 17 residues. Germline V gene sequence: CDR1 SGHRS, CDR2 YFSETQ. V lost 0 bases and J 5 bases, leaving 20 bases between the germline ends. CDR3 coding DNA: TGCGCCAGCAGCTTGGCTTGGGCCCTCGGAGGGGAGGAGACCCAGTACTTC. Its translation is CASSLAWALGGEETQYF.

This chain links TRBV7-3 with TRBJ1-2; TRBD1 matches 9 bases. Germline V gives CDR1 SGHTA, CDR2 FQGTGA. CDR3 length equals 17 residues. The ends lost 4 bases at V and 6 bases at J; junction bases unmatched: 15. The chain's CDR3 is CASSSRQGGQKGHGYTF. DNA for the CDR3: TGTGCCAGCAGCTCTCGACAGGGGGGACAGAAAGGTCATGGCTACACCTTC. The full variable domain, rest sourced from reference TRBV7-3 and TRBJ1-2, is GAGVSQTPSNKVTEKGKYVELRCDPISGHTALYWYRQSLGQGPEFLIYFQGTGAADDSGLPNDRFFAVRPEGSVSTLKIQRTERGDSAVYLCASSSRQGGQKGHGYTFGSGTRLTVV.

This rearrangement joins TRBV29-1 to TRBJ1-1; TRBD1 matches 7 bases. V shed 5 bases, J shed 0 bases, and the junction held 12 bases outside the gene matches. The length of the CDR3 is 16 residues. Germline-derived CDR1 and CDR2 are SQVTM and ANQGSEA. The CDR3 coding sequence is TGCAGCGTTAACGACCCGGACAGGCCGATGAACACTGAAGCTTTCTTT. This sequence encodes CSVNDPDRPMNTEAFF.

The J gene is TRBJ1-2, the V gene TRBV30, with 8 bases fitting TRBD1. The CDR3 has 14 amino acids. J was trimmed by 7 bases and V by 2 bases; bases with no gene match: 9. Germline V gives CDR1 GTSNPN, CDR2 SVGIG (reference sequence). CDR3 residues: CAWSPGQGGSGYTF. The DNA of the CDR3 is TGTGCCTGGAGTCCCGGACAGGGTGGGAGTGGCTACACCTTC. The complete variable domain, with remaining parts taken from reference TRBV30 and TRBJ1-2, reads SQTIHQWPATLVQPVGSPLSLECTVEGTSNPNLYWYRQAAGRGLQLLFYSVGIGQISSEVPQNLSASRPQDRQFILSSKKLLLSDSGFYLCAWSPGQGGSGYTFGSGTRLTVV.

The chain uses TRBV5-4 and TRBJ2-2; 13 bases line up with TRBD2. The CDR3 is made up of 18 amino acids. V dropped 4 bases and J dropped 3; count of bases not matched to a gene: 9. CDR1 SGHNT and CDR2 YYREEE come from the germline V gene (reference sequence). The CDR3 loop reads CASSAKLAGGPHTGELFF. The CDR3 DNA sequence: TGTGCCAGCAGCGCAAAACTAGCGGGGGGGCCCCACACCGGGGAGCTGTTTTTT.

The chain combines TRBV7-2 with TRBJ1-5; weak D call: TRBD1 (6 bases). With 2 bases removed from V and 4 bases from J, the gap between germline ends came to 12 bases. CDR1 is SGHTA, CDR2 FQGNSA, per germline. The CDR3 runs 15 residues. The CDR3 is CASSLKGGENQPQHF. The CDR3 DNA sequence: TGTGCCAGCAGCTTAAAGGGGGGGGAGAATCAGCCCCAGCATTTT.

The chain links TRBV27 to TRBJ2-1, with 7 bases lining up with TRBD2. Germline V lookup: CDR1 MNHEY, CDR2 SMNVEV (reference sequence). The length of the CDR3 is 14 residues. Germline trimming cut 3 bases from V and 5 bases from J; bases unmatched to any gene: 4. CDR3 sequence (DNA): TGTGCCAGCAGTTTGAGCGGGAACAACAATGAGCAGTTCTTC. Its translation: CASSLSGNNNEQFF.

This clone was picked up one time. V gene TRBV4-1 combines with J gene TRBJ2-3; D remains ambiguous. The germline V gene encodes CDR1 MGHRA and CDR2 YSYEKL. CDR3 length equals 13 residues. V dropped 6 bases and J dropped 0 bases, with 7 bases sitting between them. The chain's CDR3 is CASSTTSTDTQYF. In DNA, the CDR3 is TGCGCCAGCAGTACGACTAGCACAGATACGCAGTATTTT.

The CDR3 sequence: CASSTGSTGFNEQFF. The CDR3 nucleotides read TGTGCCAGCAGCACCGGTAGTACAGGGTTCAATGAGCAGTTCTTC. This rearrangement joins TRBV7-2 to TRBJ2-1; TRBD1 might be the D (6 bases). The CDR3 loop spans 15 amino acids. The V gene's germline CDR1 is SGHTA and CDR2 FQGNSA. Trimming took 5 bases from V and 6 from J, leaving 17 bases between them.

The chain combines TRBV25-1 with TRBJ1-1; 8 bases fit TRBD1. This CDR3 spans 11 amino acids. Germline CDR1 MGHDK, CDR2 SYGVNS. The V and J ends lost 11 bases and 7 bases, in that order; junction bases with no gene match: 6. CDR3 nucleotides: TGTGCCGAAGGGGGGACAGGTGAAGCTTTCTTT. Protein product: CAEGGTGEAFF.

The chain employs TRBV7-9 and TRBJ1-2; D may be TRBD1 (5 bases). The germline CDR1 and CDR2 sequences are SEHNR and FQNEAQ (reference sequence). The CDR3 length is 16 residues. V was trimmed by 2 bases and J by 2 bases, leaving 15 bases between them. CDR3 protein: CASSLQVGGGNYGYTF. As DNA, the CDR3 is TGTGCCAGCAGCTTACAAGTCGGGGGTGGAAACTATGGCTACACCTTC. Combining the CDR3 with reference TRBV7-9 and TRBJ1-2 gives the whole variable domain DTGVSQNPRHKITKRGQNVTFRCDPISEHNRLYWYRQTLGQGPEFLTYFQNEAQLEKSRLLSDRFSAERPKGSFSTLEIQRTEQGDSAMYLCASSLQVGGGNYGYTFGSGTRLTVV.

J is TRBJ1-1 and V is TRBV4-2; D perhaps matches TRBD1 (5 bases). The CDR3 has 15 residues. Trimming cost V 1 base and J 7 bases, with 16 bases left between them. CDR1 is LGHNA and CDR2 is YNFKEQ in the germline V gene. Written as DNA, the CDR3 is TGTGCCAGCAGCCAAGGGGAAGGGGCAGTAGGTGAAGCTTTCTTT. Translation: CASSQGEGAVGEAFF.

The table lists this clone with a count of one. This chain connects TRBV29-1 to TRBJ1-2; D is perhaps TRBD1 (5 bases). This CDR3 region has 16 residues. Germline CDR1 reads SQVTM; CDR2 reads ANQGSEA. The V and J ends lost 1 base and 7 bases respectively, with 22 bases between them. CDR3 sequence (DNA): TGCAGCGTTGAAGCAAGGGAAAACAGGCCCGAACTTGGCTACACCTTC. Residues: CSVEARENRPELGYTF.

The CDR3 sequence: CASSLTGTGAGLDTQYF. The CDR3 region has the DNA TGCGCCAGCAGCTTAACCGGGACAGGGGCCGGTTTGGATACGCAGTATTTT. The chain joins TRBV5-1 to TRBJ2-3; 10 bases are shared with TRBD1. V dropped 2 bases and J dropped 6; count of bases not matched to a gene: 12. This CDR3 has 17 amino acids. Germline loops: CDR1 SGHRS, CDR2 YFSETQ.

V gene TRBV24-1 combines with J gene TRBJ2-7; D perhaps matches TRBD2 (6 bases). The V gene lost 4 bases and the J gene lost 2 bases, with 14 bases spanning the gap. The CDR3 loop spans 15 amino acids. Germline lookup yields CDR1 KGHDR and CDR2 SFDVKD. CDR3 coding DNA: TGTGCCACCAGTGACCGCGGGACGGACCCCTACGAGCAGTACTTC. Its protein product is CATSDRGTDPYEQYF.

The gene calls are TRBV7-2 and TRBJ2-5; D possibly corresponds to TRBD1 (6 bases). With 2 bases removed from V and 2 bases from J, the gap between germline ends came to 9 bases. The CDR3 loop spans 14 amino acids. In germline, CDR1 is SGHTA, CDR2 FQGNSA. The CDR3 DNA reads TGTGCCAGCAGCTTATTGACAGGTCAAGAGACCCAGTACTTC. Encoded protein: CASSLLTGQETQYF.

The gene calls are TRBV10-3 and TRBJ1-1, with TRBD1 as a possible D gene (5 bases). V was pared by 3 bases and J by 2 bases, with 10 bases between. The CDR3 contains 14 residues. CDR1 is ENHRY, CDR2 SYGVKD, per germline. The CDR3 sequence: CAISEAGTNTEAFF. CDR3 sequence (DNA): TGTGCCATCAGTGAAGCGGGGACCAACACTGAAGCTTTCTTT.